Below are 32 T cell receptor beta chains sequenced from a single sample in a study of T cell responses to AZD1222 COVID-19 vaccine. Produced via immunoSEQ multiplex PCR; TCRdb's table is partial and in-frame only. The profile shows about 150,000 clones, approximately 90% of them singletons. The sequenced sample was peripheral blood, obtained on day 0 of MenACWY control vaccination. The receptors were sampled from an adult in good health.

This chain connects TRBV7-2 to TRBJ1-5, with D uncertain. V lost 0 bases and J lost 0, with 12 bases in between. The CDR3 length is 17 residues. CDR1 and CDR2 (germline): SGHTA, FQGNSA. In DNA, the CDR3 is TGTGCCAGCAGCTTAGCGGGCCATCTATTTAGCAATCAGCCCCAGCATTTT. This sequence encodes CASSLAGHLFSNQPQHF.

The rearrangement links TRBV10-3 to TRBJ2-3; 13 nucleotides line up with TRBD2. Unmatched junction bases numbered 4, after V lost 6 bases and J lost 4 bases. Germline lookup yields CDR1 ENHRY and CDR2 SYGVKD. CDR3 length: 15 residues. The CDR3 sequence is CAISRTSGSSDTQYF. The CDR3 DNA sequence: TGTGCCATCAGCCGGACTAGCGGGAGCTCAGATACGCAGTATTTT.

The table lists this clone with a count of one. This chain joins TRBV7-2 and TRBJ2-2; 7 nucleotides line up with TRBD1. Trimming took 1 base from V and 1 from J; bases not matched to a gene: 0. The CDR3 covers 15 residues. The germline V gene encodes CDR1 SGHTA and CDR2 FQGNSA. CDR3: CASSLGQGNTGELFF. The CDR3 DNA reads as TGTGCCAGCAGCTTAGGACAGGGGAACACCGGGGAGCTGTTTTTT.

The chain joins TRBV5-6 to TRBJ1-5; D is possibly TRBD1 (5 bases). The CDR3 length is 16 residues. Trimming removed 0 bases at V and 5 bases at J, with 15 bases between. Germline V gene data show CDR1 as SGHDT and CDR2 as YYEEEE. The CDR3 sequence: CASSLGGWQGDQPQHF. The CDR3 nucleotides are TGTGCCAGCAGCTTGGGGGGATGGCAGGGCGATCAGCCCCAGCATTTT.

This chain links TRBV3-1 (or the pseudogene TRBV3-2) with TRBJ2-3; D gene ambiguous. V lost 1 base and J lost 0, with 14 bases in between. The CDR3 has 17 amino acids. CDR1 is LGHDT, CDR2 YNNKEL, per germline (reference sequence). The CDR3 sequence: CASSQGHSGFSTDTQYF. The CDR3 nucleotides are TGTGCCAGCAGCCAAGGACACTCGGGCTTTAGCACAGATACGCAGTATTTT.

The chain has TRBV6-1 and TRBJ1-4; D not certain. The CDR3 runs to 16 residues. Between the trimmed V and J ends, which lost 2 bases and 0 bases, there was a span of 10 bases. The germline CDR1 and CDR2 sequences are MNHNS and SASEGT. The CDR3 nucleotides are TGTGCCAGCAGTGAATTAGGTGCTTCAACTAATGAAAAACTGTTTTTT. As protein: CASSELGASTNEKLFF.

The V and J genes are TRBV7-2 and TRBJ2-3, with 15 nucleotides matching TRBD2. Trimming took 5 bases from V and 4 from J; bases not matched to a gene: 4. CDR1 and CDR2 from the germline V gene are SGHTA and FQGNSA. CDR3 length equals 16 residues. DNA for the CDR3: TGTGCCAGCAGCAAACGGACTAGCGGGGGGGCAGATACGCAGTATTTT. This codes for CASSKRTSGGADTQYF.

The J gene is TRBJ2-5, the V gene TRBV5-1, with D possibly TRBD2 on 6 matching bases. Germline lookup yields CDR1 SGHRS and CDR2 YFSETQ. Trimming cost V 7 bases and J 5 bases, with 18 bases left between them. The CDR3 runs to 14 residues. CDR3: CASRWGEQRETQYF. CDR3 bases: TGCGCCAGCCGGTGGGGGGAACAGAGGGAGACCCAGTACTTC.

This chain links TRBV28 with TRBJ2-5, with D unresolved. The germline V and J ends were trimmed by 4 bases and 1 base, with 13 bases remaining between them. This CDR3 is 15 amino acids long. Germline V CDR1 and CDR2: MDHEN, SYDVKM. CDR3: CASSSIGLLQETQYF. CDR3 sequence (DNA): TGTGCCAGCAGTTCTATAGGCCTACTCCAAGAGACCCAGTACTTC.

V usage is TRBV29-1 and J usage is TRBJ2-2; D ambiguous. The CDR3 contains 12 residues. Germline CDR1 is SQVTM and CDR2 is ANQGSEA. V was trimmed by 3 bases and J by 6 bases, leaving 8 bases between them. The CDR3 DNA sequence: TGCAGCGTTGATTGGGGTTCCGGGGAGCTGTTTTTT. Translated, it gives CSVDWGSGELFF.

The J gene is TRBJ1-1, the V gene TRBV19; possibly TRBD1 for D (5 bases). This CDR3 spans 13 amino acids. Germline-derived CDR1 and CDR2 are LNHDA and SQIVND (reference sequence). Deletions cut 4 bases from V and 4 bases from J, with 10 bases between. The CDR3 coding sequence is TGTGCCAGTAGTAAGGGACGGAGCACTGAAGCTTTCTTT. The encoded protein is CASSKGRSTEAFF.

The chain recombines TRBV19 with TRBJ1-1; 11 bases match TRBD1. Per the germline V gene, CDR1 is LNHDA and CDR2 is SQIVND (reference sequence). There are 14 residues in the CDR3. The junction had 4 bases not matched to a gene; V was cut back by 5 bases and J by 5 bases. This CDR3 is CASSFGQGATEAFF. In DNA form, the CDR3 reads TGTGCCAGTAGTTTCGGACAGGGGGCGACTGAAGCTTTCTTT. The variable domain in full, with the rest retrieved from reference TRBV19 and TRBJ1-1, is DGGITQSPKYLFRKEGQNVTLSCEQNLNHDAMYWYRQDPGQGLRLIYYSQIVNDFQKGDIAEGYSVSREKKESFPLTVTSAQKNPTAFYLCASSFGQGATEAFFGQGTRLTVV.

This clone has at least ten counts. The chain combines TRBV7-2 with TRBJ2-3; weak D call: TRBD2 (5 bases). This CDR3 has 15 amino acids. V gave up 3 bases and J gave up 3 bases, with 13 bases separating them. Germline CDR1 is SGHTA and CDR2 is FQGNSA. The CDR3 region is CASSLAVALTDTQYF. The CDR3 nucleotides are TGTGCCAGCAGCTTGGCCGTAGCGTTGACAGATACGCAGTATTTT.

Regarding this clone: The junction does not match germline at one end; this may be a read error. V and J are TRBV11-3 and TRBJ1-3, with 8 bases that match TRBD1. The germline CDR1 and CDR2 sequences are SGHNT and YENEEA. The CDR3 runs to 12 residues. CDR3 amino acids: CASSLSAQGADF. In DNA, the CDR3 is TGTGCCAGCAGCTTAAGTGCCCAGGGGGCTGATTTT.

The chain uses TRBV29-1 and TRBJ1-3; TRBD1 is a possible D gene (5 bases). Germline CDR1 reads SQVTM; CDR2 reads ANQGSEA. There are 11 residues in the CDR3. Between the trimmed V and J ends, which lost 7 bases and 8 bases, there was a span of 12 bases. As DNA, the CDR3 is TGCAGCGGAGGACATAAAGACACCATATATTTT. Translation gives CSGGHKDTIYF.

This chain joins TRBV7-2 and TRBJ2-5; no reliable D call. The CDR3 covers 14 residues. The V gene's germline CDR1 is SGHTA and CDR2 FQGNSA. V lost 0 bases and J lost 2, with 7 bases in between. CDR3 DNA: TGTGCCAGCAGCTTAGCTAGGGTGCAAGAGACCCAGTACTTC. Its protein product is CASSLARVQETQYF.

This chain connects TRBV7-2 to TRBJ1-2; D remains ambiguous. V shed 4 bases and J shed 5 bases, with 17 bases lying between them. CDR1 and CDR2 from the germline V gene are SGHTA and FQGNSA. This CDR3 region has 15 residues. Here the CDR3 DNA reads TGTGCCAGCAGCTCGCGCGAGCGGGTAGGATATGGCTACACCTTC. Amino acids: CASSSRERVGYGYTF. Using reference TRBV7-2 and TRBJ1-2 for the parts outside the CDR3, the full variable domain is GAGVSQSPSNKVTEKGKDVELRCDPISGHTALYWYRQSLGQGLEFLIYFQGNSAPDKSGLPSDRFSAERTGGSVSTLTIQRTQQEDSAVYLCASSSRERVGYGYTFGSGTRLTVV.

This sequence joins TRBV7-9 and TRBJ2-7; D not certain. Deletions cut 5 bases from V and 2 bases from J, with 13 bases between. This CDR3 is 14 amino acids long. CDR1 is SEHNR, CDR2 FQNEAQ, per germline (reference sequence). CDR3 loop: CASSPPQVPYEQYF. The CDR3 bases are TGTGCCAGCAGCCCTCCCCAGGTTCCCTACGAGCAGTACTTC. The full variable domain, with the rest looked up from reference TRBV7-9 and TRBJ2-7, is DTGVSQNPRHKITKRGQNVTFRCDPISEHNRLYWYRQTLGQGPEFLTYFQNEAQLEKSRLLSDRFSAERPKGSFSTLEIQRTEQGDSAMYLCASSPPQVPYEQYFGPGTRLTVT.

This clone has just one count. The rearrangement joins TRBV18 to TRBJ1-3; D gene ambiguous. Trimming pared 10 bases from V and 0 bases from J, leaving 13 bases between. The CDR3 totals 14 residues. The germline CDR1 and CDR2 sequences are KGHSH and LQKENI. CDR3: CAISDGNSGNTIYF. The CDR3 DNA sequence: TGTGCCATCTCGGACGGAAACTCTGGAAACACCATATATTTT.

CDR3 in DNA: TGTGCCAGCAGCCAAGATACGGGGGGGGTGACTGAAGCTTTCTTT. It specifies CASSQDTGGVTEAFF. The chain recombines TRBV4-2 with TRBJ1-1, with TRBD1 as a possible D gene (5 bases). V lost 0 bases, J lost 5 bases, and 13 bases lay in between. The CDR3 covers 15 residues. From germline, CDR1 is LGHNA and CDR2 YNFKEQ.

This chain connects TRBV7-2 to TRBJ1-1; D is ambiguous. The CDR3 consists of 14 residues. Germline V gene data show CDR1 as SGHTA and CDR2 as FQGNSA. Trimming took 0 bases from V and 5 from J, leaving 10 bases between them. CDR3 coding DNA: TGTGCCAGCAGCTTAGCGAGGTTGGGGACTGAAGCTTTCTTT. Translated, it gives CASSLARLGTEAFF. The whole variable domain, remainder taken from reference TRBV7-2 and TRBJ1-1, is GAGVSQSPSNKVTEKGKDVELRCDPISGHTALYWYRQSLGQGLEFLIYFQGNSAPDKSGLPSDRFSAERTGGSVSTLTIQRTQQEDSAVYLCASSLARLGTEAFFGQGTRLTVV.

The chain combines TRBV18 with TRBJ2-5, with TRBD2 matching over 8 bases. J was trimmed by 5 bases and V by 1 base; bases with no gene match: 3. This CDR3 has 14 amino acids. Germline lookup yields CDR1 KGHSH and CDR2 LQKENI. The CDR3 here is CASSPQGLAETQYF. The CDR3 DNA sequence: TGTGCCAGCTCACCACAAGGACTAGCTGAGACCCAGTACTTC.

The CDR3 region is CASSPMTPRQGLNSPLHF. In nucleotides, the CDR3 is TGTGCCAGCTCACCAATGACTCCGAGACAGGGGTTAAATTCACCCCTCCACTTT. The V and J genes are TRBV18 and TRBJ1-6; 8 positions agree with TRBD1. Germline CDR1 KGHSH, CDR2 LQKENI. The CDR3 runs to 18 residues. V lost 2 bases, J lost 7 bases, and 13 bases stayed unmatched.

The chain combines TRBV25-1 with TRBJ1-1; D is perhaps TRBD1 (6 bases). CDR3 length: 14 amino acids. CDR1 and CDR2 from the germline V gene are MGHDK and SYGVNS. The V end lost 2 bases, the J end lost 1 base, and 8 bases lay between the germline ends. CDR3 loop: CASSEGGRNTEAFF. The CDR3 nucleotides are TGTGCCAGCAGTGAAGGGGGGCGGAACACTGAAGCTTTCTTT.

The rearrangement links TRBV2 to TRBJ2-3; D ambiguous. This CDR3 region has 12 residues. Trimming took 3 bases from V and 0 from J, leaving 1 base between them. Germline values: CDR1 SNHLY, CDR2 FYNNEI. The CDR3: CASSESTDTQYF. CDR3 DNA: TGTGCCAGCAGTGAGAGCACAGATACGCAGTATTTT.

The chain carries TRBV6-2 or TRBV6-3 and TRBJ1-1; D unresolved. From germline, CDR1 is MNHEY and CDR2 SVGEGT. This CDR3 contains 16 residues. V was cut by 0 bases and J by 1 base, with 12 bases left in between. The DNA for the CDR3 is TGTGCCAGCAGTTACTCGATACTGGCCTCGAACACTGAAGCTTTCTTT. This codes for CASSYSILASNTEAFF.

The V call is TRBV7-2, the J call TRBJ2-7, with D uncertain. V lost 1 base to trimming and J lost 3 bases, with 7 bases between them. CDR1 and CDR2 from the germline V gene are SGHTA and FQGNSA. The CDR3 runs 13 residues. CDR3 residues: CASSLVPVYEQYF. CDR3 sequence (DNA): TGTGCCAGCAGCTTAGTACCCGTCTACGAGCAGTACTTC. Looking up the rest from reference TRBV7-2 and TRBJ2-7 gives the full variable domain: GAGVSQSPSNKVTEKGKDVELRCDPISGHTALYWYRQSLGQGLEFLIYFQGNSAPDKSGLPSDRFSAERTGGSVSTLTIQRTQQEDSAVYLCASSLVPVYEQYFGPGTRLTVT.

The CDR3 DNA sequence: TGTGCCAGCGCAAACCCCGACCATAGCGGGAGGGCCCCCACAGATACGCAGTATTTT. It encodes CASANPDHSGRAPTDTQYF. The chain has TRBV28 and TRBJ2-3; 11 bases are a match to TRBD2. Germline V CDR1 and CDR2: MDHEN, SYDVKM. V lost 8 bases to trimming and J lost 2 bases; unmatched junction nucleotides: 18. The CDR3 extends over 19 amino acids.

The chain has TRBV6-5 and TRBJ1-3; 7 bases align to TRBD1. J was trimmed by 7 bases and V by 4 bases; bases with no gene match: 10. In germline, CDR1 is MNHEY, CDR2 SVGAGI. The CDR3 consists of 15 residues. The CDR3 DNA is TGTGCCAGCAGTTCACACTCTCAACAGGGGAACACCATATATTTT. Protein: CASSSHSQQGNTIYF.

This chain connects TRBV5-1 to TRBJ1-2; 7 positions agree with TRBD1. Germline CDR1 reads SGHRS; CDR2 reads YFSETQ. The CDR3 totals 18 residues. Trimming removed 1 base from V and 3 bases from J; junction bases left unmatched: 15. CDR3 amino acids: CASSLRGTARSGDYGYTF. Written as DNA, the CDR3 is TGCGCCAGCAGCTTGAGGGGGACAGCCAGATCGGGGGACTATGGCTACACCTTC.

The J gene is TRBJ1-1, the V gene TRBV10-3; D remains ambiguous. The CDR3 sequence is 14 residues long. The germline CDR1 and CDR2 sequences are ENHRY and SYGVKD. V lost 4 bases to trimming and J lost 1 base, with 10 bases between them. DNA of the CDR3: TGTGCCATCAGTGTTTCCGCAACGAACACTGAAGCTTTCTTT. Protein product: CAISVSATNTEAFF.

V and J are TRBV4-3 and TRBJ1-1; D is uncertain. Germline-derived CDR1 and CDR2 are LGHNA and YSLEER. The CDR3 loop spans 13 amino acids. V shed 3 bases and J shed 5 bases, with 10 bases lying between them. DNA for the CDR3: TGCGCCAGCAGCCACCGGGAGGAGACTGAAGCTTTCTTT. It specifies CASSHREETEAFF.